The TCR beta chain described here comes from a study of cytomegalovirus exposure and HLA in healthy donors. It was with 60 Vbeta and 13 Jbeta primers that the PCR ran. Here immunoSEQ multiplex PCR was the method, and the copy in TCRdb shows in-frame clones only, minus some. The sample gives about 110,000 clones, almost 70% of which show up once; around 9% is in the top ten. This clone was observed a handful of times. Sequencing used PBMCs. This clonotype was sampled from a man aged 30 to 45 in good health and CMV-seropositive.

CDR3 region: CASSSEPAGGQYNEQFF. DNA for the CDR3: TGTGCCAGCAGTTCTGAGCCGGCGGGAGGGCAGTACAATGAGCAGTTCTTC. The chain carries TRBV28 and TRBJ2-1; TRBD2 agrees at 9 bases. Trimming at V came to 4 bases and at J to 4 bases, leaving 11 bases not matched to a gene. This CDR3 comprises 17 residues. Germline V CDR1 and CDR2: MDHEN, SYDVKM.